This record concerns one T cell receptor (beta chain) sequence. The sample is drawn from a study of T cell changes during pregnancy in multiple sclerosis. Method: immunoSEQ multiplex PCR; TCRdb's copy keeps in-frame clones and lacks some. Among tens of thousands of clones, approximately 93% were seen once, and the ten largest hold around 3%. Here the sequenced sample was CD8+ T cells from peripheral blood mononuclear cells, taken in the second trimester of pregnancy. This clonotype was obtained from a female donor with multiple sclerosis, enrolled in a pregnancy study.

CDR3 coding DNA: TGTGCCAGCAGACCGTGGACAGCCCCACCCTACGAGCAGTACTTC. Translated: CASRPWTAPPYEQYF. The chain is built from TRBV7-6 and TRBJ2-7; D is possibly TRBD1 (6 bases). Looked up from germline, CDR1 is SGHVS and CDR2 is FNYEAQ. This CDR3 contains 15 residues. Trimming removed 6 bases from V and 2 bases from J, with 17 bases in between.